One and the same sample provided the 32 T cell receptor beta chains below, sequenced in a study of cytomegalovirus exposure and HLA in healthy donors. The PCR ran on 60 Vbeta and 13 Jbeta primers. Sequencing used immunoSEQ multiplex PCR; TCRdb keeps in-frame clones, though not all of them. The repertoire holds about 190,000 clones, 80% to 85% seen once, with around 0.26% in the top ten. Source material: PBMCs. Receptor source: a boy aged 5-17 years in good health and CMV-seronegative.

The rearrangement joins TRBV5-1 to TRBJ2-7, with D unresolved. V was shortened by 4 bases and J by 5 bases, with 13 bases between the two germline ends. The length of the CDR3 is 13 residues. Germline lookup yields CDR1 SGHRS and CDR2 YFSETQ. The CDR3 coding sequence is TGCGCCAGCAGCCCAGTTCCTCCAGACGAGCAGTACTTC. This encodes CASSPVPPDEQYF. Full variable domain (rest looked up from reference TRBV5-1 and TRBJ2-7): KAGVTQTPRYLIKTRGQQVTLSCSPISGHRSVSWYQQTPGQGLQFLFEYFSETQRNKGNFPGRFSGRQFSNSRSEMNVSTLELGDSALYLCASSPVPPDEQYFGPGTRLTVT.

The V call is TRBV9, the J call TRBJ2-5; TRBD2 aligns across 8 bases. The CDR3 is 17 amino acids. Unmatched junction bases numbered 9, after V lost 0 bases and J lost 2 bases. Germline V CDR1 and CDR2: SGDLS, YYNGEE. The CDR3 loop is CASSVDLPGGAQETQYF. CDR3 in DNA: TGTGCCAGCAGCGTAGACCTGCCCGGGGGGGCGCAAGAGACCCAGTACTTC.

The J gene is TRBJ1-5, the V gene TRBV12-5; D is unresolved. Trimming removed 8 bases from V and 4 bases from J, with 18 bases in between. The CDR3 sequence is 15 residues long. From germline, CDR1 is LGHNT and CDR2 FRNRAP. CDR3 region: CASRPETATNQPQHF. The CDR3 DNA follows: TGTGCTAGTAGACCGGAGACGGCCACTAATCAGCCCCAGCATTTT.

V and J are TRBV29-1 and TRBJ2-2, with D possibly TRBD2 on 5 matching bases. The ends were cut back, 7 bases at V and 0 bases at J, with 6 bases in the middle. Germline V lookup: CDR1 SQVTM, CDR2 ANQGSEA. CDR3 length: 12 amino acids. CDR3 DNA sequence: TGCAGCGGAGGGCCGAACACCGGGGAGCTGTTTTTT. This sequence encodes CSGGPNTGELFF.

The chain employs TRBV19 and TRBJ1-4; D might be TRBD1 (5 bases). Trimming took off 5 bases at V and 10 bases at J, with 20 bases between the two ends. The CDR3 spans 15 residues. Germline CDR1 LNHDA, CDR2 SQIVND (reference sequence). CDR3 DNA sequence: TGTGCCAGTAGTTTTACATCTCCGGGACTGCGAAAACTGTTTTTT. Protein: CASSFTSPGLRKLFF.

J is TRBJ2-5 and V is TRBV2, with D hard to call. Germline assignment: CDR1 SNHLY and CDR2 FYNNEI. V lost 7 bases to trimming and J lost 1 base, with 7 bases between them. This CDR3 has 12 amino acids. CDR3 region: CASTHSQETQYF. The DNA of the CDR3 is TGTGCCAGCACGCATAGCCAAGAGACCCAGTACTTC.

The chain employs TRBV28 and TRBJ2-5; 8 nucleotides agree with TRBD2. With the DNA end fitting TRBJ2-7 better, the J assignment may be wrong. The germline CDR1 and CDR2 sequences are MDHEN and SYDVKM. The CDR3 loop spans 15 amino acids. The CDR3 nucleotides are TGTGCCAGCAGTTCCGGGACTAGTCGATCCTACGAGCAGTACTTC. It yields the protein CASSSGTSRSYEQYF.

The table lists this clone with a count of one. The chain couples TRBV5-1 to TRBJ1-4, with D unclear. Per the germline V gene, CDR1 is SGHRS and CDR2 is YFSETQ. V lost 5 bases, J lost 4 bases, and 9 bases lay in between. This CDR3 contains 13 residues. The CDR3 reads CASRATDNEKLFF. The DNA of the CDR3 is TGCGCCAGCAGAGCCACAGATAATGAAAAACTGTTTTTT.

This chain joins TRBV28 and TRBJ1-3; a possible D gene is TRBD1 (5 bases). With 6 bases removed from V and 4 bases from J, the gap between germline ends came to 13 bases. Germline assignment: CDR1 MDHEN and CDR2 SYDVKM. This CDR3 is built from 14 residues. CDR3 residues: CASRSRDGGNTIYF. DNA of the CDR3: TGTGCCAGCAGGTCGCGGGACGGCGGAAACACCATATATTTT.

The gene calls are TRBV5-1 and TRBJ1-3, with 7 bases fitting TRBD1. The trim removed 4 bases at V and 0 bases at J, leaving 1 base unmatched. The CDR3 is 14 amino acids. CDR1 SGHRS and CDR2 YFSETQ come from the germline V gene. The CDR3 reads CASSRDSSGNTIYF. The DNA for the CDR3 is TGCGCCAGCAGCCGGGACAGCTCTGGAAACACCATATATTTT.

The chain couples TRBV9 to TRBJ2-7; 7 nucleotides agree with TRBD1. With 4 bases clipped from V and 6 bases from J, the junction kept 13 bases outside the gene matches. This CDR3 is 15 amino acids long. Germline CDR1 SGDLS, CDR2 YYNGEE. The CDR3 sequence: CASSKWATGTAEQYF. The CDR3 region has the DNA TGTGCCAGCAGCAAGTGGGCGACAGGGACGGCCGAGCAGTACTTC.

The CDR3 protein is CASSPDRGQLSGNTIYF. DNA of the CDR3: TGTGCCAGCAGTCCAGACAGGGGCCAACTCTCTGGAAACACCATATATTTT. The V call is TRBV14, the J call TRBJ1-3; 8 bases map to TRBD1. The ends lost 6 bases at V and 0 bases at J; junction bases unmatched: 10. CDR3 length equals 17 residues. Germline V lookup: CDR1 SGHDN, CDR2 FVKESK.

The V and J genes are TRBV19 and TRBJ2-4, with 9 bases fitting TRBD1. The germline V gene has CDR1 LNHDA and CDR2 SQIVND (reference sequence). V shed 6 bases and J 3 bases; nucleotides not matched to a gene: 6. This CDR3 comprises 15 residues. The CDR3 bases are TGTGCCAGTAGCGACAGGGGGAATATCAAAAACATTCAGTACTTC. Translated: CASSDRGNIKNIQYF.

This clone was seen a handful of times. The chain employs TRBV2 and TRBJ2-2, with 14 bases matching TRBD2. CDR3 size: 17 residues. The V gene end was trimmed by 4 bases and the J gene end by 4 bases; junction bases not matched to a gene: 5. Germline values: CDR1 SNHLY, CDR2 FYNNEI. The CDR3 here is CASSVTSGGAGTGELFF. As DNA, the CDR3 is TGTGCCAGCAGTGTGACTAGCGGGGGGGCCGGCACCGGGGAGCTGTTTTTT. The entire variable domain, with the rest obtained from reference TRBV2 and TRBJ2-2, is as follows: EPEVTQTPSHQVTQMGQEVILRCVPISNHLYFYWYRQILGQKVEFLVSFYNNEISEKSEIFDDQFSVERPDGSNFTLKIRSTKLEDSAMYFCASSVTSGGAGTGELFFGEGSRLTVL.

The CDR3 reads CASSPGDTGIWQPQHF. The CDR3 DNA reads TGTGCCAGCAGCCCCGGGGACACAGGGATTTGGCAGCCCCAGCATTTT. The gene calls are TRBV7-8 and TRBJ1-5; TRBD1 might be the D (6 bases). CDR3 size: 16 residues. V lost 5 bases to trimming and J lost 7 bases, with 21 bases between them. Germline V CDR1 and CDR2: SGHVS, FQNEAQ.

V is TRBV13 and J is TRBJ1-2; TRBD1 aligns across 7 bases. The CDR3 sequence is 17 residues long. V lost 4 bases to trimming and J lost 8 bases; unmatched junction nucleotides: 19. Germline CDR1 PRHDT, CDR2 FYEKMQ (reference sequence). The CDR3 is CASSSQGDSILLRGYTF. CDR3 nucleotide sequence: TGTGCCAGCAGCTCTCAGGGGGACAGCATACTTTTAAGGGGCTACACCTTC.

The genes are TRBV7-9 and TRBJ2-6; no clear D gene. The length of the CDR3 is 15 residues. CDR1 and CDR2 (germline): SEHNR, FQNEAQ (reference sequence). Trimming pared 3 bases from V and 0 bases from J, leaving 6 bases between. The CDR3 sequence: CASSLSRSGANVLTF. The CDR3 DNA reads TGTGCCAGCAGCTTGAGCCGCTCTGGGGCCAACGTCCTGACTTTC.

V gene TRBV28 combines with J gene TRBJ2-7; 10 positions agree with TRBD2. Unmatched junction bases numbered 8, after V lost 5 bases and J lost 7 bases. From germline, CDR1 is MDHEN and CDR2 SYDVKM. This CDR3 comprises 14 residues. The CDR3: CASSTGTSAGEQYF. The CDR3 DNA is TGTGCCAGCAGTACCGGGACTAGCGCTGGGGAGCAGTACTTC.

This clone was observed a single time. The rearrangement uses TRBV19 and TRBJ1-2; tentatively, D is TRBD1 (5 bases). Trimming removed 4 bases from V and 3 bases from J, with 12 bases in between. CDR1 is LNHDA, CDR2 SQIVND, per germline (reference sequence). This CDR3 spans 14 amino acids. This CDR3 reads CASSSYQGDYGYTF. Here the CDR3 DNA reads TGTGCCAGTAGTAGTTATCAGGGTGACTATGGCTACACCTTC.

The CDR3 loop reads CASSLGQGATRTFF. The CDR3 coding sequence is TGTGCCAGCAGCTTGGGACAGGGGGCGACGAGAACTTTCTTT. The gene calls are TRBV7-8 and TRBJ1-1; 12 bases are shared with TRBD1. From germline, CDR1 is SGHVS and CDR2 FQNEAQ. This CDR3 region has 14 residues. Unmatched junction bases numbered 8, after V lost 3 bases and J lost 12 bases.

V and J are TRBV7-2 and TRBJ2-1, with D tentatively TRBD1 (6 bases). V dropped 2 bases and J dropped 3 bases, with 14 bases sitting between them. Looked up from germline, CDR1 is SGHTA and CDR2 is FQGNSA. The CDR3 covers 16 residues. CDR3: CASSLYRDPYYNEQFF. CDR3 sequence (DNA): TGTGCCAGCAGCTTATACAGGGATCCTTACTACAATGAGCAGTTCTTC.

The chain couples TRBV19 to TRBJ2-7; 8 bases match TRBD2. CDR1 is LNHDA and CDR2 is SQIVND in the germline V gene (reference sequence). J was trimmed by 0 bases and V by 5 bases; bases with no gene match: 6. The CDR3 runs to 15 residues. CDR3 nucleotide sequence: TGTGCCAGTAGTGTCCTAGCGGGCCCCTCCTACGAGCAGTACTTC. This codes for CASSVLAGPSYEQYF.

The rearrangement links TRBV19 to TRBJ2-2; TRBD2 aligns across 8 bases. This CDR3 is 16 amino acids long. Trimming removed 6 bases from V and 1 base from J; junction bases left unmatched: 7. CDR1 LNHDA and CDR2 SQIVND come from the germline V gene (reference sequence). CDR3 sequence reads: CASRFREGRNTGELFF. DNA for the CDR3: TGTGCCAGTAGGTTCCGGGAGGGCCGGAACACCGGGGAGCTGTTTTTT.

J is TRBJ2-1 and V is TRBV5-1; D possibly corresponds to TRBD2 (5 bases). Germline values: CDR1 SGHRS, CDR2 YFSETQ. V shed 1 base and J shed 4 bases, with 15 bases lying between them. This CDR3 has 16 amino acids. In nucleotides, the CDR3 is TGCGCCAGCAGCTTGCTGAGGAACGTAGCGTACAATGAGCAGTTCTTC. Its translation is CASSLLRNVAYNEQFF. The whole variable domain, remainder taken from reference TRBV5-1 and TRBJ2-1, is KAGVTQTPRYLIKTRGQQVTLSCSPISGHRSVSWYQQTPGQGLQFLFEYFSETQRNKGNFPGRFSGRQFSNSRSEMNVSTLELGDSALYLCASSLLRNVAYNEQFFGPGTRLTVL.

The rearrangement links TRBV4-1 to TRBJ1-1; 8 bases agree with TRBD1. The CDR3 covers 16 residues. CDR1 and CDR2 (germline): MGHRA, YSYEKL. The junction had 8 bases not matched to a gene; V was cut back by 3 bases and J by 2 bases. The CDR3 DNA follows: TGCGCCAGCAGCCATGTAGACAGGGGCTCCAACACTGAAGCTTTCTTT. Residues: CASSHVDRGSNTEAFF.

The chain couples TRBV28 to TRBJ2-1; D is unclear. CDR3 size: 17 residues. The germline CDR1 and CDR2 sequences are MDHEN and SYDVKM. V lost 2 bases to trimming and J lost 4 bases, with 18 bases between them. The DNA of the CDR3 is TGTGCCAGCAGTTTACCCGGCGGCACGCCTAAATACAATGAGCAGTTCTTC. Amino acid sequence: CASSLPGGTPKYNEQFF.

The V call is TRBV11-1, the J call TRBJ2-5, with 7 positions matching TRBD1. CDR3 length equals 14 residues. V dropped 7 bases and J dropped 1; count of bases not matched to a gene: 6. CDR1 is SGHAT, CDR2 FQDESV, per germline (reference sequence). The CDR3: CASMPRDSQETQYF. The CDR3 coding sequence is TGTGCCAGCATGCCCCGGGACAGCCAAGAGACCCAGTACTTC.

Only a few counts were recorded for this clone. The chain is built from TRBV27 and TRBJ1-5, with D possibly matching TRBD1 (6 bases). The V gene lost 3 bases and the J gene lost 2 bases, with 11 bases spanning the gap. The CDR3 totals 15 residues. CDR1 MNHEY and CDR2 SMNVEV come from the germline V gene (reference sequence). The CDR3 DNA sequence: TGTGCCAGCAGTTTGCAGTCAGGGGGCAATCAGCCCCAGCATTTT. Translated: CASSLQSGGNQPQHF.

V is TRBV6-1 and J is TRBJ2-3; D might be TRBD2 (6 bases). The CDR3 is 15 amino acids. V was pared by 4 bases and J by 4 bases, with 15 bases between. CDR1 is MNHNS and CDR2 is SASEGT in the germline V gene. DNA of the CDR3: TGTGCCAGCAGTGGGAGCGGAGGCGGGGCAGATACGCAGTATTTT. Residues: CASSGSGGGADTQYF.

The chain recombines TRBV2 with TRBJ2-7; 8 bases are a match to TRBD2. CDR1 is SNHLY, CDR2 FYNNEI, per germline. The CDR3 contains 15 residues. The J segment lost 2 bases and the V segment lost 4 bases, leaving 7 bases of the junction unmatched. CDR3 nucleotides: TGTGCCAGCAGTGGTGAGCGGGAGTCCCCCTACGAGCAGTACTTC. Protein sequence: CASSGERESPYEQYF.

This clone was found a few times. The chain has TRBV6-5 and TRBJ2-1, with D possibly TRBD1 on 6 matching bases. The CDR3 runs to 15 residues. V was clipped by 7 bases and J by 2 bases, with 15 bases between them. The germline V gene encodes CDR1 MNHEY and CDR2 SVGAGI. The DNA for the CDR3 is TGTGCCAGCACCGCAGACAGGAATCCCTACAATGAGCAGTTCTTC. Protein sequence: CASTADRNPYNEQFF.

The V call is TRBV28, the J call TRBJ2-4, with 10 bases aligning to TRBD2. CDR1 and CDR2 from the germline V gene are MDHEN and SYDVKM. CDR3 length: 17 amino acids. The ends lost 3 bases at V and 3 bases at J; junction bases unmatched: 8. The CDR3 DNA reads TGTGCCAGCAGTTTTGGGCTAGCGGGAGCGGTCAAAAACATTCAGTACTTC. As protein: CASSFGLAGAVKNIQYF.